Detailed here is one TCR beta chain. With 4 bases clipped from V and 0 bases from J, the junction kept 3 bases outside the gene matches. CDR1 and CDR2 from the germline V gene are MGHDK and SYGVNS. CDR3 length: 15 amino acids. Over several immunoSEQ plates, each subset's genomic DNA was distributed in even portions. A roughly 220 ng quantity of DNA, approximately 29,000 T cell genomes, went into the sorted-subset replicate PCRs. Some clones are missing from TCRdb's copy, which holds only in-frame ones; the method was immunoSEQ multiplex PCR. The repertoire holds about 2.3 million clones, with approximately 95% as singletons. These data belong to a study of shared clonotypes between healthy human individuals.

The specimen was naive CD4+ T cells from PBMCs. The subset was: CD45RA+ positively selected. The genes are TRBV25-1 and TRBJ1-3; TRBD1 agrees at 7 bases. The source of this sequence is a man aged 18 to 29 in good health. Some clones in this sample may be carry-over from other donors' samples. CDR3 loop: CASSVDRDSGNTIYF. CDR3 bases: TGTGCCAGCAGTGTCGACAGGGACTCTGGAAACACCATATATTTT.